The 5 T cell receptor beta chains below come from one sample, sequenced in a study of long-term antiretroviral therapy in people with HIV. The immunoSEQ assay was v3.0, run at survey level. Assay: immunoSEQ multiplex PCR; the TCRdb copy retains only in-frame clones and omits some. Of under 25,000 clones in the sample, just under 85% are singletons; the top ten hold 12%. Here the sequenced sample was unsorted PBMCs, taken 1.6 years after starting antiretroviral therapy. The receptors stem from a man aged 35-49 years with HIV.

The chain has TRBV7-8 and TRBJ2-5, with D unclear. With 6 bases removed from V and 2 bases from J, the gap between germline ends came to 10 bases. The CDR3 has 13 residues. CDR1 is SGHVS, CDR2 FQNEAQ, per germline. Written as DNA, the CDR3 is TGTGCCAGCAGTAAGGCGACTCAAGAGACCCAGTACTTC. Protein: CASSKATQETQYF. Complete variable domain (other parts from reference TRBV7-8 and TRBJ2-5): GAGVSQSPRYKVAKRGQDVALRCDPISGHVSLFWYQQALGQGPEFLTYFQNEAQLDKSGLPSDRFFAERPEGSVSTLKIQRTQQEDSAVYLCASSKATQETQYFGPGTRLLVL.

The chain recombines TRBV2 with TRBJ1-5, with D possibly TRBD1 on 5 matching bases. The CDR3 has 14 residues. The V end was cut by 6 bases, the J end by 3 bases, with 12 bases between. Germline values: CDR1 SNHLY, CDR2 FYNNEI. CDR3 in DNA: TGTGCCAGCAGGCTCGGGGCCTCCAATCAGCCCCAGCATTTT. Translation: CASRLGASNQPQHF.

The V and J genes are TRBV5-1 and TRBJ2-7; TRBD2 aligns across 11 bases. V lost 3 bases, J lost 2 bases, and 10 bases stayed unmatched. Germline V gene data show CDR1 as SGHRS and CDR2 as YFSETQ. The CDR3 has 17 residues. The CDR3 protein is CASSSDTLAGGPYEQYF. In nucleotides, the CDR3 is TGCGCCAGCAGCTCGGATACCCTAGCGGGGGGCCCCTACGAGCAGTACTTC.

The CDR3: CASSHPGQFMNTEAFF. The CDR3 region has the DNA TGTGCCAGCAGCCATCCAGGACAGTTCATGAACACTGAAGCTTTCTTT. V usage is TRBV14 and J usage is TRBJ1-1, with a weak D call TRBD1 (6 bases). The CDR3 spans 16 residues. The germline V gene encodes CDR1 SGHDN and CDR2 FVKESK. The germline V and J ends were trimmed by 3 bases and 0 bases, with 14 bases remaining between them.

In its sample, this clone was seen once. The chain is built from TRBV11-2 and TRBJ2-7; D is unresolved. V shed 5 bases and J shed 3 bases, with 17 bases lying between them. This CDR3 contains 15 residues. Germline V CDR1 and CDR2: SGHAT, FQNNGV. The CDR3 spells CASSRNGVSGYEQYF. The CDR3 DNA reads TGTGCCAGCAGCCGCAATGGGGTGTCCGGCTACGAGCAGTACTTC.